The source of this T cell receptor (beta chain) is a study of cytomegalovirus exposure and HLA in healthy donors. Primers included in the PCR were 60 Vbeta and 13 Jbeta primers. Some clones are missing from TCRdb's copy, which holds only in-frame ones; the method was immunoSEQ multiplex PCR. The repertoire has roughly 61,000 clones, 89% of them found once; the top ten carry approximately 1.6%. Germline V lookup: CDR1 SGHVS, CDR2 FNYEAQ. V was cut by 1 base and J by 3 bases, with 12 bases left in between. The CDR3 length is 15 residues. This TCR was sampled from a man in his thirties or forties in good health and CMV-seropositive. Sequencing used PBMCs. This sequence joins TRBV7-6 and TRBJ1-1; D gene unclear. The CDR3 DNA sequence: TGTGCCAGCAGCTTAGGTCAGATGGGAGACACTGAAGCTTTCTTT. This encodes CASSLGQMGDTEAFF.